This passage covers 11 T cell receptor beta chains from one sample sequenced in a study of human T cells and chemical hapten exposure. TCRdb used MiXCR to reprocess the RACE reads, holding one entry per CDR3 protein. Of 150,000 to 200,000 distinct CDR3 sequences detected, 20% to 25% appear once; the ten largest clones hold 6.7%. Described time point: patch test 1, 2 weeks after DPC sensitization. Treatment given: therapeutic diphenylcyclopropenone sensitization with weekly scalp DPC. Sequencing was performed on whole blood, taken in connection with sensitization to the hapten diphenylcyclopropenone (DPC). Receptor source: a woman aged 50 to 65 with alopecia areata. Some clones in this sample may be carry-over from other donors' samples.

This clonotype was counted a few times. This chain links TRBV10-3 with TRBJ1-1; maybe TRBD1 (6 bases). This CDR3 contains 14 residues. Trimming cost V 4 bases and J 1 base, with 10 bases left between them. Germline V gives CDR1 ENHRY, CDR2 SYGVKD. In nucleotides, the CDR3 is TGTGCCATCAGTGCAGGACAGACGAACACTGAAGCTTTCTTT. This translates into CAISAGQTNTEAFF.

This clonotype was observed a handful of times. The chain has TRBV5-1 and TRBJ2-7; maybe TRBD1 (6 bases). Germline V gene data show CDR1 as SGHRS and CDR2 as YFSETQ. V was clipped by 4 bases and J by 7 bases, with 12 bases between them. The CDR3 spans 12 residues. The chain's CDR3 is CASSSPRGEQYF. In nucleotides, the CDR3 is TGCGCCAGCAGCAGTCCCAGGGGTGAGCAGTACTTC.

The chain uses TRBV29-1 and TRBJ2-5; 9 nucleotides match TRBD2. This CDR3 has 13 residues. Germline V CDR1 and CDR2: SQVTM, ANQGSEA. V shed 4 bases, J shed 4 bases, and the junction held 4 bases outside the gene matches. CDR3 region: CSVVSGSGETQYF. CDR3 nucleotide sequence: TGCAGCGTTGTTAGCGGGAGTGGAGAGACCCAGTACTTC. The entire variable domain, with the rest obtained from reference TRBV29-1 and TRBJ2-5, is as follows: SAVISQKPSRDICQRGTSLTIQCQVDSQVTMMFWYRQQPGQSLTLIATANQGSEATYESGFVIDKFPISRPNLTFSTLTVSNMSPEDSSIYLCSVVSGSGETQYFGPGTRLLVL.

The rearrangement joins TRBV2 to TRBJ2-1; TRBD2 matches 9 bases. V gave up 8 bases and J gave up 1 base; unmatched junction bases: 9. Germline V gene lookup returns CDR1 SNHLY and CDR2 FYNNEI. This CDR3 comprises 16 residues. The CDR3 reads CASAGGRALSYNEQFF. CDR3 bases: TGTGCCAGCGCAGGCGGGAGGGCCCTATCCTACAATGAGCAGTTCTTC. Looking up the rest from reference TRBV2 and TRBJ2-1 gives the full variable domain: EPEVTQTPSHQVTQMGQEVILRCVPISNHLYFYWYRQILGQKVEFLVSFYNNEISEKSEIFDDQFSVERPDGSNFTLKIRSTKLEDSAMYFCASAGGRALSYNEQFFGPGTRLTVL.

The chain employs TRBV20-1 and TRBJ2-5, with D perhaps matching TRBD2 (6 bases). V gave up 6 bases and J gave up 1 base, with 18 bases separating them. The germline gives CDR1 DFQATT, CDR2 SNEGSKA (reference sequence). The CDR3 loop spans 15 amino acids. The CDR3 DNA is TGCAGTGCCCCCCCCCGACTAGGACCCCAAGAGACCCAGTACTTC. It translates to CSAPPRLGPQETQYF.

This clonotype was detected only a few times. The rearrangement uses TRBV6-1 and TRBJ2-1; 7 nucleotides align to TRBD2. This CDR3 comprises 14 residues. Germline CDR1 is MNHNS and CDR2 is SASEGT. The V gene end was trimmed by 5 bases and the J gene end by 1 base; junction bases not matched to a gene: 2. CDR3 sequence reads: CASSLADSYNEQFF. For the CDR3, the DNA is TGTGCCAGCAGTCTAGCGGATTCCTACAATGAGCAGTTCTTC.

The CDR3 spells CSVESAGLSEQYF. Here the CDR3 DNA reads TGCAGCGTTGAATCGGCAGGGTTGAGCGAGCAGTACTTC. V usage is TRBV29-1 and J usage is TRBJ2-7; a weak D match, TRBD1 (5 bases). Trimming cost V 2 bases and J 6 bases, with 14 bases left between them. The V gene's germline CDR1 is SQVTM and CDR2 ANQGSEA. CDR3 length equals 13 residues.

This clonotype appeared a few times. The junction and the germline gene differ at one end; a read error may be behind it. The rearrangement links TRBV20-1 to TRBJ1-1; tentative D call: TRBD1 (5 bases). Germline CDR1 reads DFQATT; CDR2 reads SNEGSKA (reference sequence). There are 10 residues in the CDR3. The CDR3 sequence is CSARGAVAFF. CDR3 in DNA: TGCAGTGCCAGAGGGGCTGTTGCTTTCTTT.

This clonotype was observed a few times. The J gene is TRBJ2-7, the V gene TRBV5-1, with 10 nucleotides matching TRBD1. The CDR3 length is 15 residues. Germline V lookup: CDR1 SGHRS, CDR2 YFSETQ. V shed 4 bases, J shed 5 bases, and the junction held 9 bases outside the gene matches. CDR3 in DNA: TGCGCCAGCAGCCGTACCGGGACAGGGGAGGACGAGCAGTACTTC. This gives the protein CASSRTGTGEDEQYF.

The rearrangement joins TRBV10-3 to TRBJ2-7, with D unclear. The CDR3 is 12 residues long. V was shortened by 0 bases and J by 1 base, with 1 base between the two germline ends. The germline V gene encodes CDR1 ENHRY and CDR2 SYGVKD. CDR3 DNA sequence: TGTGCCATCAGTGAGTCGTCCTACGAGCAGTACTTC. It yields the protein CAISESSYEQYF.

J is TRBJ2-7 and V is TRBV24-1; the D is unclear. The ends were cut back, 2 bases at V and 2 bases at J, with 12 bases in the middle. The CDR3 sequence is 15 residues long. In germline, CDR1 is KGHDR, CDR2 SFDVKD. CDR3 loop: CATSDSSRATYEQYF. In nucleotides, the CDR3 is TGTGCCACCAGTGATTCTTCACGGGCGACCTACGAGCAGTACTTC.